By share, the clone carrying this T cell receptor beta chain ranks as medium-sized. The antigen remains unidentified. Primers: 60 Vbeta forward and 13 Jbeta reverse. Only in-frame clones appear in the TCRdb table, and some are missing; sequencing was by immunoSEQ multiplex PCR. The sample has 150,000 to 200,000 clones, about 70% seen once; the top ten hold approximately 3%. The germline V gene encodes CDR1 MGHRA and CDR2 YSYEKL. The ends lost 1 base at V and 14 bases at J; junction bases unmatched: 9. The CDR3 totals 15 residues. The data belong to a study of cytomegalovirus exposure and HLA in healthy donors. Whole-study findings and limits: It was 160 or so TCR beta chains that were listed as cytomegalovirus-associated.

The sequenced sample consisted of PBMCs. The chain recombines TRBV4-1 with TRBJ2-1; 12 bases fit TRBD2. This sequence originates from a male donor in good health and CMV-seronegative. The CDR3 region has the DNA TGCGCCAGCAGCCAAGGGTCTCTAGCGGGAGGGCCGGAGTTCTTC. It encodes CASSQGSLAGGPEFF.